This entry describes one TCR beta chain. This specimen belongs to a study of control samples from healthy donors and cancer patients. The method was immunoSEQ multiplex PCR; TCRdb's version includes in-frame clones alone and lacks a portion of them. In the table there are 70,000 or so clones, less than 95% of which are singletons. The ends were cut back, 3 bases at V and 7 bases at J, with 13 bases in the middle. This CDR3 is built from 15 residues. The germline gives CDR1 KGHSH, CDR2 LQKENI. Material: blood. This chain connects TRBV18 to TRBJ1-6; D is possibly TRBD1 (6 bases). The receptor was derived from a woman aged 40-49 years in good health. DNA for the CDR3: TGTGCCAGCTCACCGAGAGAGGGGGGCAATTCACCCCTCCACTTT. Protein: CASSPREGGNSPLHF.